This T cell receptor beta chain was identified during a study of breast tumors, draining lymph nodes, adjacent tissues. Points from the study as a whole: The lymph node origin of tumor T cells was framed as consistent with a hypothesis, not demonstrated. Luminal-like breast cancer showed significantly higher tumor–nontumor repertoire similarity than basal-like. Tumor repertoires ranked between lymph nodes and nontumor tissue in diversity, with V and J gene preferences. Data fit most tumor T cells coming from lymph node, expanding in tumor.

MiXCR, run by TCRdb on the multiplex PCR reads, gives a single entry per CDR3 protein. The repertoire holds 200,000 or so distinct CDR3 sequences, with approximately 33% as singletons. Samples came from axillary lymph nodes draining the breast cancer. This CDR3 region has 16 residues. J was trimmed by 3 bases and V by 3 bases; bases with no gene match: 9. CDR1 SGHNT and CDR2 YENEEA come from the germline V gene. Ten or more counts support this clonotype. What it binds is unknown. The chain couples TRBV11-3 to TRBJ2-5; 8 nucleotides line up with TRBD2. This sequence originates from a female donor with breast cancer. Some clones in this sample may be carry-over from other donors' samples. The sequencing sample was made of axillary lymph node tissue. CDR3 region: CASSLSGLGGKETQYF. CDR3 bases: TGTGCCAGCAGCTTGTCGGGACTAGGGGGGAAAGAGACCCAGTACTTC.